The clone carrying this T cell receptor beta chain occurred many times. This sample was taken from a study of T cells after yellow fever vaccination. Study at large: SMART-Seq v4 Ultra Low Input served to prepare low-cell-number fractions.

TCRdb redid the calling of the 5' RACE reads with MiXCR, one entry per CDR3 protein. The sample gives 29,000 or so distinct CDR3 sequences, approximately 6% of which show up once; 20% to 30% is in the top ten. Whole-study findings and limits: The CD4 and CD8 compartments had a small share of their clonotypes in common.

Sample: PBMCs, either bulk or a sorted T-cell subset (CD4+, CD8+, memory, or dextramer-sorted; not recorded which), taken on the day of the yellow fever booster vaccination. The receptor comes from a man younger than 45 who received the YFV17D yellow fever vaccine.

The CDR3 reads CASSPQAGTREKLFF. CDR3 nucleotide sequence: TGTGCCAGCAGCCCTCAAGCCGGGACGAGGGAAAAACTGTTTTTT. The gene calls are TRBV12-3 or TRBV12-4 and TRBJ1-4; maybe TRBD1 (5 bases). V dropped 6 bases and J dropped 8 bases, with 19 bases sitting between them. This CDR3 spans 15 amino acids.